This T cell receptor (beta chain) appears in the sequencing data of a study of radiotherapy plus CTLA-4 blockade in lung cancer (dated by TCRdb to 2017 to 2018). Study-wide context: Among the enrolled patients, roughly 19% had an objective response, and about 29% reached disease control.

Focal radiation therapy combined with CTLA-4 blockade (ipilimumab) was tested in patients with chemo-refractory metastatic non-small-cell lung cancer. The library was prepared using the immunoSEQ multiplex PCR assay. TCRdb provides this immuneACCESS table in a form limited to in-frame rearrangements. Some clones are lacking; in checked studies, under half of them reflect an unresolved V gene, and why the rest are absent is not known. This sample is represented by around 55,000 clones; around four fifths of them were singletons. 5% to 6.5% of the sample comes from the top ten. The CDR1 and CDR2 encoded by the germline V gene are KGHSH and LQKENI. After removal of 3 bases from V and 5 bases from J, the junction retains 3 bases not matched to a gene. The CDR3 runs 14 amino acids, cysteine and phenylalanine included. Just CDR3 DNA is preserved here, 42 bases in frame from base 1. For this clone: This receptor's antigen is unknown. No clone much larger than this one lies a single base away; base qualities are absent.

Study-wide findings and limitations: Increased serum interferon-beta after radiation, together with early dynamic changes in blood T cell clones, were reported to be the strongest predictors of response. After treatment with radiotherapy and ipilimumab, TCR clones that came from tumors expanded in the peripheral blood.

This sequence originates from a human donor with non-small cell lung cancer whose response to radiotherapy plus ipilimumab could not be evaluated. The chain is encoded by TRBV18 joined to TRBJ2-2, with 7 bases in between that match TRBD2. Sequencing used peripheral blood, obtained from a patient treated with radiotherapy plus ipilimumab. The nucleotide sequence is given as TGTGCCAGCTCACCTGGGACTAAGACCGGGGAGCTGTTTTTT. Its translation reads: CASSPGTKTGELFF.